This T cell receptor beta chain appears in the sequencing data of a study of identical twins. V was clipped by 3 bases and J by 3 bases; unmatched bases: 3. In germline, CDR1 is SGHTA, CDR2 FQGNSA. This CDR3 has 14 amino acids. In TCRdb, the 5' RACE reads were re-called with MiXCR into one record per CDR3 protein. The sample lists some 500,000 distinct CDR3 sequences; around 9.6% were seen once. This clonotype has ten or more counts. The data were also submitted as part of a second study, on yellow fever vaccine responses in identical twins.

Sequencing was carried out using PBMCs. This rearrangement joins TRBV7-2 to TRBJ2-7; 9 positions agree with TRBD1. This TCR came from a woman aged 18 to 35 in good health. The CDR3: CASSLETGGYEQYF. The CDR3 coding sequence is TGTGCCAGCAGCTTGGAGACAGGGGGCTACGAGCAGTACTTC.